Listed here are 8 T cell receptor beta chains from one sample, sequenced in a study of control samples from healthy donors and cancer patients. TCRdb keeps only in-frame clones here, not all; method: immunoSEQ multiplex PCR. The sample yields about 92,000 clones, almost 85% seen once. The specimen was blood. These TCRs come from a woman in her sixties or seventies in good health.

V gene TRBV19 combines with J gene TRBJ2-7; 10 bases agree with TRBD2. V lost 6 bases and J lost 9; bases outside the gene matches: 8. The germline V gene has CDR1 LNHDA and CDR2 SQIVND (reference sequence). CDR3 length equals 13 residues. Written as DNA, the CDR3 is TGTGCCAGTAGAACCACTAGCGGGAACGTGCAGTACTTC. Its translation: CASRTTSGNVQYF.

The CDR3 here is CASSYEVGKGRIVSGNTIYF. In DNA, the CDR3 is TGTGCCAGCAGTTACGAGGTAGGGAAGGGCCGGATCGTCTCTGGAAACACCATATATTTT. The gene calls are TRBV6-2 or TRBV6-3 and TRBJ1-3; the D is unclear. CDR1 is MNHEY and CDR2 is SVGEGT in the germline V gene. Trimming removed 2 bases from V and 0 bases from J, with 23 bases in between. The CDR3 length is 20 residues.

The chain combines TRBV19 with TRBJ2-7, with a possible D match to TRBD1 (7 bases). CDR1 and CDR2 (germline): LNHDA, SQIVND (reference sequence). Trimming left V 4 bases short and J 4 bases short, with 14 bases between. This CDR3 is 14 amino acids long. This CDR3 is CASSKEGARYEQYF. The CDR3 coding sequence is TGTGCCAGTAGTAAGGAGGGGGCGCGGTACGAGCAGTACTTC.

The chain couples TRBV11-3 to TRBJ2-7; D gene ambiguous. Germline values: CDR1 SGHNT, CDR2 YENEEA. Trimming left V 1 base short and J 0 bases short, with 13 bases between. The CDR3 loop spans 16 amino acids. CDR3 DNA sequence: TGTGCCAGCAGCTTAGCCCCCCCGATCACCTCCTACGAGCAGTACTTC. Protein product: CASSLAPPITSYEQYF.

The chain joins TRBV12-5 to TRBJ2-5, with unresolved D. Trimming cost V 1 base and J 2 bases, with 11 bases left between them. Germline V CDR1 and CDR2: LGHNT, FRNRAP. There are 15 residues in the CDR3. Written as DNA, the CDR3 is TGTGCTAGTGGTTTGGGACAAGGACCACAAGAGACCCAGTACTTC. It specifies CASGLGQGPQETQYF.

The V gene is TRBV5-4, the J gene TRBJ1-1; no reliable D call. Trimming shortened V by 0 bases and J by 3 bases, and 9 bases separated the two germline ends. This CDR3 is built from 14 residues. The V gene's germline CDR1 is SGHNT and CDR2 YYREEE (reference sequence). The CDR3 bases are TGTGCCAGCAGCTTGGCCGGGCCGTACACTGAAGCTTTCTTT. This codes for CASSLAGPYTEAFF.

A single count supports this clone. V and J are TRBV2 and TRBJ1-5, with TRBD1 matching over 12 bases. The J segment lost 2 bases and the V segment lost 8 bases, leaving 10 bases of the junction unmatched. The CDR3 sequence is 17 residues long. Germline values: CDR1 SNHLY, CDR2 FYNNEI. Here the CDR3 reads CASGRDRGRRGNQPQHF. The DNA of the CDR3 is TGTGCCAGCGGACGGGACAGGGGGCGCCGGGGCAATCAGCCCCAGCATTTT.

The rearrangement links TRBV6-6 to TRBJ2-1; D is perhaps TRBD1 (6 bases). Germline CDR1 MNHNY, CDR2 SVGAGI (reference sequence). V was cut by 4 bases and J by 10 bases, with 14 bases left in between. This CDR3 region has 13 residues. CDR3 bases: TGTGCCAGCAGTTCCGCCGGGACATTCGAGCAGTTCTTC. Amino acid sequence: CASSSAGTFEQFF.